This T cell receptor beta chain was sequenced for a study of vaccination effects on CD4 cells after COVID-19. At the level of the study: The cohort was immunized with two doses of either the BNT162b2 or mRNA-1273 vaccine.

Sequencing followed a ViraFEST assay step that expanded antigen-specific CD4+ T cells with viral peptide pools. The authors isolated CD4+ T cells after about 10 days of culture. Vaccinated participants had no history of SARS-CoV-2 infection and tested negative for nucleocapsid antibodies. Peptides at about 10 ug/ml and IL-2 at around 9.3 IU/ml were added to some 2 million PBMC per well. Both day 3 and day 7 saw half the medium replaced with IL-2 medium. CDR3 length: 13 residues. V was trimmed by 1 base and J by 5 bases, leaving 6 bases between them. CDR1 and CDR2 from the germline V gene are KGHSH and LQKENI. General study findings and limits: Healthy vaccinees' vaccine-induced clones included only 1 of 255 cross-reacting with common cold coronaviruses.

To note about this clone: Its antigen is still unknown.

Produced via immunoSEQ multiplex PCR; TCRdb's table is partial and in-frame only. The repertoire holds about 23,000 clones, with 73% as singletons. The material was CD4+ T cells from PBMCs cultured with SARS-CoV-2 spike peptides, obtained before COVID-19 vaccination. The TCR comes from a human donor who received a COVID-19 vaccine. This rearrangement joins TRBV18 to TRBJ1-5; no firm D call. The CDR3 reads CASSPQMDQPQHF. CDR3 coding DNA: TGTGCCAGCTCACCACAGATGGATCAGCCCCAGCATTTT.